This is a list of T cell receptor beta chains from one sample in a study of blood T cell repertoires in COVID-19. Profiled with immunoSEQ multiplex PCR; TCRdb holds only in-frame clones, not every one. The table records approximately 97,000 clones, over 75% of them present only once. Specimen: peripheral blood. The receptors shown here come from a man aged 55 to 70 with acute or convalescent COVID-19. Each CDR3 is given with its conserved first and last residue. The D gene is left open where the match is weak. Rows give clone size only sometimes, using once, few, many, or a class for an expanded clone.

V gene,J gene,clone size,D gene,CDR3 DNA,CDR3 protein
TRBV27,TRBJ2-5,once,TRBD1,TGTGCCAGCAGTTCAACAGGGGCTTGGGAGACCCAGTACTTC,CASSSTGAWETQYF
TRBV7-9,TRBJ2-6,-,TRBD2,TGTGCCAGCAGCTTACAGTCGGGAGGGGCTGGGGCCAACGTCCTGACTTTC,CASSLQSGGAGANVLTF
TRBV9,TRBJ2-2,-,-,TGTGCCAGCAGCGTAGACAGTCGTCCCGGGGAGCTGTTTTTT,CASSVDSRPGELFF
TRBV5-4,TRBJ2-3,-,-,TGTGCCAGCAGCCCCGACCTAAGACAAGATACGCAGTATTTT,CASSPDLRQDTQYF
TRBV27,TRBJ2-2,-,TRBD1,TGTGCCAGCAGTCAACAGGGGGTTAACACCGGGGAGCTGTTTTTT,CASSQQGVNTGELFF
TRBV28,TRBJ2-7,-,TRBD1,TGTGCCAGCAGTGCTGGGACAGGGGTCTACGAGCAGTACTTC,CASSAGTGVYEQYF
TRBV18,TRBJ2-1,-,-,TGTGCCAGCCTACGTGGCGGGATATACGGTGAGCAGTTCTTC,CASLRGGIYGEQFF
TRBV7-3,TRBJ2-3,once,-,TGTGCCAGCAGCTTAACCGGGAACCGGGCCGGGGATACGCAGTATTTT,CASSLTGNRAGDTQYF
TRBV19,TRBJ2-2,-,TRBD1,TGTGCCAGTAGTACAGGGGGCCTCGTCGCCGGGGAGCTGTTTTTT,CASSTGGLVAGELFF
TRBV3-1/TRBV3-2,TRBJ1-5,-,-,TGTGCCAGCAGCCAACGATCGGGGGACAATCAGCCCCAGCATTTT,CASSQRSGDNQPQHF
TRBV21-1,TRBJ2-1,-,-,TGTGCCAGCAACCTAACAGGGAGCTCCTACAATGAGCAGTTCTTC,CASNLTGSSYNEQFF
TRBV5-1,TRBJ2-1,-,TRBD2,TGCGCCAGCAGCTTGTCGTCTGGGACTATGACTACATATGAGCAGTTCTTC,CASSLSSGTMTTYEQFF
TRBV10-3,TRBJ1-6,-,-,TGTGCCATCAGCCTTCTCGGCGGGGATTCACCCCTCCACTTT,CAISLLGGDSPLHF
TRBV5-4,TRBJ1-3,-,-,TGTGCCAGCAGCCCTGGGGGGGACCGCTCTGGAAACACCATATATTTT,CASSPGGDRSGNTIYF
TRBV2,TRBJ1-2,-,-,TGTGCCAGCATAATTCGCCAGGGGCCTAGTGGTGGCTACACCTTC,CASIIRQGPSGGYTF
TRBV5-6,TRBJ1-2,-,TRBD1,TGTGCCAGCAGCGGGGAGACAGGGGTTTTGTATGGCTACACCTTC,CASSGETGVLYGYTF
TRBV6-5,TRBJ1-5,-,TRBD1,TGTGCCAGCAGGGGACAGGGGGCAAATCAGCCCCAGCATTTT,CASRGQGANQPQHF
TRBV15,TRBJ1-1,once,-,TGTGCCACCAGCAGAGATCTGGCGGCAACGACTGAAGCTTTCTTT,CATSRDLAATTEAFF
TRBV15,TRBJ2-6,few,TRBD1,TGTGCCACCAGCAGGACAGGGGGCTCTGGGGCCAACGTCCTGACTTTC,CATSRTGGSGANVLTF
TRBV11-2,TRBJ2-7,few,-,TGTGCCAGCAGCTTCAGGGTAGTTGAGCAGTACTTC,CASSFRVVEQYF
TRBV28,TRBJ2-3,once,-,TGTGCCAGCAGTGGTACTCGAGATACGCAGTATTTT,CASSGTRDTQYF
TRBV6-2/TRBV6-3,TRBJ1-5,-,TRBD1,TGTGCCAGCAGCCAACCTACAGGGGGCACCCAGCCCCAGCATTTT,CASSQPTGGTQPQHF
TRBV5-5,TRBJ2-3,-,-,TGTGCCAGCAGCTTGAGTCAGGACACAGATACGCAGTATTTT,CASSLSQDTDTQYF
TRBV7-2,TRBJ2-5,-,TRBD1,TGTGCCAGCAGCTTAGGAGGGACAGCAGAGACCCAGTACTTC,CASSLGGTAETQYF
TRBV5-4,TRBJ1-2,-,TRBD1,TGTGCCAGCAGCTTGGGACAGGGGGCGGGGCACGGCTACACCTTC,CASSLGQGAGHGYTF
TRBV28,TRBJ2-3,few,TRBD2,TGTGCCAGCAGCCCCGCGGGCGGGGGTATTGATACGCAGTATTTT,CASSPAGGGIDTQYF
TRBV12-5,TRBJ2-1,once,TRBD1,TGTGCTAGTGGTCCGGGACAGGGGACGGCGTCCTACAATGAGCAGTTCTTC,CASGPGQGTASYNEQFF
TRBV10-3,TRBJ2-3,-,TRBD2,TGTGCCGCCGAAGGGACTAGCGGGAGGGGCACAGATACGCAGTATTTT,CAAEGTSGRGTDTQYF
TRBV11-2,TRBJ1-2,-,-,TGTGCCAGCAGACAGAACAACCAGGGCTATGGCTACACCTTC,CASRQNNQGYGYTF
TRBV12-3/TRBV12-4,TRBJ2-3,-,-,TGTGCCAGCAGCGGGGTAACAGATACGCAGTATTTT,CASSGVTDTQYF
TRBV7-9,TRBJ2-7,-,TRBD2,TGTGCCAGCAGCTTTGGTAACATAGCGGGATCCGCCTACGAGCAGTACTTC,CASSFGNIAGSAYEQYF
TRBV6-5,TRBJ1-1,-,TRBD1,TGTGCCAGCAGGGGACAGTGGGCTGAAGCTTTCTTT,CASRGQWAEAFF
TRBV30,TRBJ1-6,-,TRBD1,TGTGCCTGGACGACAGGGGGGACTTCACCCCTCCACTTT,CAWTTGGTSPLHF
TRBV7-8,TRBJ2-1,-,-,TGTGCCAGCAGCCCAGCCCACGCGGGGGCCTCCTACAATGAGCAGTTCTTC,CASSPAHAGASYNEQFF
TRBV5-1,TRBJ2-3,-,TRBD1,TGCGCCAGCAGCTTGGGGGGACAGGGGGCCACAGATACGCAGTATTTT,CASSLGGQGATDTQYF
TRBV9,TRBJ2-2,-,TRBD2,TGTGCCAGCAGCGTAGGTTGGCGGGAGACCGGGGAGCTGTTTTTT,CASSVGWRETGELFF
TRBV5-1,TRBJ2-7,-,-,TGCGCCAGCGACGGGAGGAGGACAGCCCTTGACGAGCAGTACTTC,CASDGRRTALDEQYF
TRBV4-1,TRBJ1-4,-,TRBD1,TGCGCCAGCAGCCAAGCACGACAGGGGACTAATGAAAAACTGTTTTTT,CASSQARQGTNEKLFF
TRBV19,TRBJ2-3,once,-,TGTGCCAGTAGTAGGAGGGGGCCAAACACAGATACGCAGTATTTT,CASSRRGPNTDTQYF
TRBV30,TRBJ1-1,-,-,TGTGCCTGGGACAGCGGAATGAACACTGAAGCTTTCTTT,CAWDSGMNTEAFF
TRBV24-1,TRBJ2-1,-,-,TGTGCCACCAGTGAAATGACTAGTAACCCCTACAATGAGCAGTTCTTC,CATSEMTSNPYNEQFF
TRBV7-3,TRBJ2-1,-,-,TGTGCCAGCAGCTCCCGAGCTGTACTCCGCAATGAGCAGTTCTTC,CASSSRAVLRNEQFF
TRBV19,TRBJ2-6,-,-,TGTGCCAGTATGAGGGCCTCGGGTCCTGGGGCCAACGTCCTGACTTTC,CASMRASGPGANVLTF
TRBV11-2,TRBJ2-7,-,TRBD1,TGTGCCAGCAGCCCTCGGACAGGGGGCCACGAGCAGTACTTC,CASSPRTGGHEQYF
TRBV5-4,TRBJ1-2,-,-,TGTGCCAGCAGCGTCTTCCTTAACTATGGCTACACCTTC,CASSVFLNYGYTF
TRBV30,TRBJ1-2,-,-,TGTGCCTGGAGTGGGACAGCCTCCTATGGCTACACCTTC,CAWSGTASYGYTF
TRBV5-6,TRBJ1-5,-,-,TGTGCCAGCAGCCTGAGTCGGGGTGGTCAGCCCCAGCATTTT,CASSLSRGGQPQHF
TRBV2,TRBJ2-3,-,-,TGTGCCAGCAGTGTGCAGGGAAGGGACACAGATACGCAGTATTTT,CASSVQGRDTDTQYF
TRBV19,TRBJ2-7,-,TRBD1,TGTGCCAGTAGTCCCTGGACAGGGCCTAGCGAGCAGTACTTC,CASSPWTGPSEQYF
TRBV9,TRBJ2-3,-,TRBD2,TGTGCCAGCAGCGTAGTGGGGACAGGGCCGGGACTAGCGGGCATAGATACGCAGTATTTT,CASSVVGTGPGLAGIDTQYF
TRBV5-6,TRBJ2-5,-,TRBD2,TGTGCCAGCAGCTTGGTAGGCGGGGGGAGGCTGGAGACCCAGTACTTC,CASSLVGGGRLETQYF
TRBV2,TRBJ1-4,-,-,TGTGCCAGCCAGACTCACCCTAATGAAAAACTGTTTTTT,CASQTHPNEKLFF
TRBV28,TRBJ1-2,-,-,TGTGCCAGCATTACCACAGGGTCACCAGACGCGAGGGGGAACTATGGCTACACCTTC,CASITTGSPDARGNYGYTF
TRBV27,TRBJ1-1,-,-,TGTGCCAGCAGTTTATCATTCCTGTTAAATGAAGCTTTCTTT,CASSLSFLLNEAFF
TRBV3-1/TRBV3-2,TRBJ1-6,-,TRBD1,TGTGCCAGCAGCCAAGGGGGGGACAGGAGAAATTCACCCCTCCACTTT,CASSQGGDRRNSPLHF
TRBV19,TRBJ2-5,-,TRBD1,TGTGCCAGTAGAGACAGGGGCAAGGAAGAGACCCAGTACTTC,CASRDRGKEETQYF
TRBV2,TRBJ1-5,once,-,TGTGCCAGCAGTGAATACGCGGGGGTCTCCAATCAGCCCCAGCATTTT,CASSEYAGVSNQPQHF
TRBV7-9,TRBJ2-7,-,-,TGTGCCAGCAGCTTGGCTAGCGAGACCTACGAGCAGTACTTC,CASSLASETYEQYF
TRBV11-3,TRBJ2-1,-,-,TGTGCCAGCAGCTTAAATCGCGCTAGTTATAATGAGCAGTTCTTC,CASSLNRASYNEQFF
TRBV10-3,TRBJ2-6,-,TRBD1,TGTGCCATCTCTGGGGGACAGATCTCTGGGGCCAACGTCCTGACTTTC,CAISGGQISGANVLTF